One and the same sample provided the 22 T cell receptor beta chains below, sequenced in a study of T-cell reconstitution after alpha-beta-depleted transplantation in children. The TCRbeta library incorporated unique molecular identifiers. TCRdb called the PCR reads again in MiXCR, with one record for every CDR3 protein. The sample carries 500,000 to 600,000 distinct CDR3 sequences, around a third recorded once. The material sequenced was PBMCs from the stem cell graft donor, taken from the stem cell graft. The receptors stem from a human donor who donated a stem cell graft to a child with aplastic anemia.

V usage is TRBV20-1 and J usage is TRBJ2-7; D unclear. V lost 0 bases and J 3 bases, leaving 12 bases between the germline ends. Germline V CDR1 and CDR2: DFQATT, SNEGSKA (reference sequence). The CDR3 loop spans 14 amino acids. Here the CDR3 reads CSARDVGTDYEQYF. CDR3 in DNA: TGCAGTGCTAGAGATGTCGGCACCGACTACGAGCAGTACTTC.

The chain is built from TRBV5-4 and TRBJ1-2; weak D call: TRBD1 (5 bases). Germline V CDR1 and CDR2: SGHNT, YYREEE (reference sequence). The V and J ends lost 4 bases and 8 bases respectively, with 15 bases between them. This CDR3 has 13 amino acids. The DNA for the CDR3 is TGTGCCAGCAGCCCGGGACGGGCGTTCGGCTACACCTTC. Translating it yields CASSPGRAFGYTF.

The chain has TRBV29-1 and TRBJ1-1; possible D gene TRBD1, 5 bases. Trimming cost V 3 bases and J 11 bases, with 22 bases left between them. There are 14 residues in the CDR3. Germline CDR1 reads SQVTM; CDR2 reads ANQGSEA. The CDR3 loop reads CSVEGEVPRRGAFF. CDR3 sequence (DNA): TGCAGCGTTGAGGGGGAGGTGCCTAGGCGAGGGGCTTTCTTT.

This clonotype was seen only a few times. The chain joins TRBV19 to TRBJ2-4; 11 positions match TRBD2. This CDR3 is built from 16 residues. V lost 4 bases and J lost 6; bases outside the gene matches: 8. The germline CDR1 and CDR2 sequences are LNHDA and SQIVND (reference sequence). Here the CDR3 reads CASSTDSGRAGNIQYF. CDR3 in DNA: TGTGCCAGTAGTACAGATAGCGGGAGGGCCGGAAACATTCAGTACTTC.

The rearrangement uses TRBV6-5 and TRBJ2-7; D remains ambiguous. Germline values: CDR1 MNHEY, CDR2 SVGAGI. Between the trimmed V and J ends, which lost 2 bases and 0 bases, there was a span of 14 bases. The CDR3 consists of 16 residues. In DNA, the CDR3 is TGTGCCAGCAGTTACCTTTATTCAGTGAGCTCCTACGAGCAGTACTTC. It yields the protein CASSYLYSVSSYEQYF.

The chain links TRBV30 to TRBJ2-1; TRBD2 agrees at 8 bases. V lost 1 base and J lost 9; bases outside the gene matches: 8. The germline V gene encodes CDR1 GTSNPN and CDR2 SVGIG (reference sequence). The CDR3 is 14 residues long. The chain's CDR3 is CAWSAGTRGSEQFF. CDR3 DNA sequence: TGTGCCTGGAGTGCCGGGACTAGAGGATCTGAGCAGTTCTTC.

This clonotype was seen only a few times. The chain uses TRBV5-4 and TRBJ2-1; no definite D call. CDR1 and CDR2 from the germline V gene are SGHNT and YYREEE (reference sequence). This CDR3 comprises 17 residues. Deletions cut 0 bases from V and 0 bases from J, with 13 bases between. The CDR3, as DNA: TGTGCCAGCAGCTTGGAGGTTCGGAGTACCTCCTACAATGAGCAGTTCTTC. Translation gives CASSLEVRSTSYNEQFF.

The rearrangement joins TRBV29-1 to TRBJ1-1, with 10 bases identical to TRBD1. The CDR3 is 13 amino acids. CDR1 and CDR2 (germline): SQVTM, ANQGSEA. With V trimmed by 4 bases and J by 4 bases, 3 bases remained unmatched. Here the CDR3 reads CSVVTGGITEAFF. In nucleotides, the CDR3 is TGCAGCGTTGTGACAGGGGGCATCACTGAAGCTTTCTTT.

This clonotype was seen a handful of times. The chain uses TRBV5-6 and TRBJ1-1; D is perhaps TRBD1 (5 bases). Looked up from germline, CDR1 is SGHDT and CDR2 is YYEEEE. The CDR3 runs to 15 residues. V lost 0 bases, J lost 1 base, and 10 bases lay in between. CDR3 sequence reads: CASSLAGHTNTEAFF. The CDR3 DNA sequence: TGTGCCAGCAGCTTGGCCGGACACACGAACACTGAAGCTTTCTTT.

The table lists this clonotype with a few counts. In nucleotides, the CDR3 is TGTGCCAGCAGCGAACAAACAACAGGGGGCACAGATACGCAGTATTTT. Its translation is CASSEQTTGGTDTQYF. The chain recombines TRBV6-1 with TRBJ2-3; 7 bases match TRBD1. This CDR3 is built from 16 residues. Losses at the gene ends were 6 bases for V and 1 base for J; bases not matched to a gene: 10. Germline V gene data show CDR1 as MNHNS and CDR2 as SASEGT.

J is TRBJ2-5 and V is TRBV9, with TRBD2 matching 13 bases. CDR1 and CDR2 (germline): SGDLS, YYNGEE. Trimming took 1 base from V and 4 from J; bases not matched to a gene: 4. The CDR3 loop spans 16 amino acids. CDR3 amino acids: CASSVRLAGGGETQYF. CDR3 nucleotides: TGTGCCAGCAGCGTAAGACTAGCGGGAGGAGGAGAGACCCAGTACTTC. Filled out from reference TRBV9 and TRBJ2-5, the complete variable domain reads DSGVTQTPKHLITATGQRVTLRCSPRSGDLSVYWYQQSLDQGLQFLIQYYNGEERAKGNILERFSAQQFPDLHSELNLSSLELGDSALYFCASSVRLAGGGETQYFGPGTRLLVL.

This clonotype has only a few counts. CDR3 sequence reads: CAWSLWGAGEKLFF. The CDR3 bases are TGTGCCTGGAGTCTCTGGGGGGCTGGCGAAAAACTGTTTTTT. The rearrangement links TRBV30 to TRBJ1-4; possible D gene TRBD1, 6 bases. The ends were cut back, 2 bases at V and 8 bases at J, with 15 bases in the middle. From germline, CDR1 is GTSNPN and CDR2 SVGIG (reference sequence). The CDR3 contains 14 residues.

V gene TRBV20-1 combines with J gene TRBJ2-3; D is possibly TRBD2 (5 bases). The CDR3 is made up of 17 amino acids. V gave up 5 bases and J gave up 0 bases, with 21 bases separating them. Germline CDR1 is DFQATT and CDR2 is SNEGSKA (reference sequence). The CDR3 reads CSAPLLSGYYSTDTQYF. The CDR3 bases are TGCAGTGCTCCTCTTTTAAGCGGATACTATAGCACAGATACGCAGTATTTT.

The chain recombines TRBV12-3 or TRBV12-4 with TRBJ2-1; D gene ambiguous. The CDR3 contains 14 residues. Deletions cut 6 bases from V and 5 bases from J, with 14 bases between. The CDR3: CASSQLPGHNEQFF. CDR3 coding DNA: TGTGCCAGCAGCCAGCTGCCAGGACACAATGAGCAGTTCTTC.

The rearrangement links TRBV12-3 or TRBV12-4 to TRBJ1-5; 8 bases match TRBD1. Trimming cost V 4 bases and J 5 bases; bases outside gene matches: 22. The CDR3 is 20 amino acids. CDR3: CASSSDPGTWTGKEDQPQHF. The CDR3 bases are TGTGCCAGCAGTTCGGATCCCGGGACTTGGACAGGGAAGGAGGATCAGCCCCAGCATTTT.

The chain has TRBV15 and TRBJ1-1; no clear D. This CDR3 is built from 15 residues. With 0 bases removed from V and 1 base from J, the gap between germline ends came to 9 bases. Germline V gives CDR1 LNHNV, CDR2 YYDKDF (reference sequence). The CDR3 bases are TGTGCCACCAGCAGAGATTACACGGGGAACACTGAAGCTTTCTTT. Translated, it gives CATSRDYTGNTEAFF.

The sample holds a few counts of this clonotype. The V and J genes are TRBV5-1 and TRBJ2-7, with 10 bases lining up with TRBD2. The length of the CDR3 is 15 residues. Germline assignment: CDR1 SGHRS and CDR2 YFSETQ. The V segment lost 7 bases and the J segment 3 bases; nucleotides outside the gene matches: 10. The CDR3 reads CASRSSGTSVYEQYF. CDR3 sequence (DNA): TGCGCCAGCCGCTCCTCCGGGACTAGCGTCTACGAGCAGTACTTC.

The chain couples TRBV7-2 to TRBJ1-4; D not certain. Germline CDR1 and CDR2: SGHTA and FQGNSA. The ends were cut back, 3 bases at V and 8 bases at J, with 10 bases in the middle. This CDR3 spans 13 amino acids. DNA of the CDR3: TGTGCCAGCAGCTTGTTACTTAACGAAAAACTGTTTTTT. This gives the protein CASSLLLNEKLFF.

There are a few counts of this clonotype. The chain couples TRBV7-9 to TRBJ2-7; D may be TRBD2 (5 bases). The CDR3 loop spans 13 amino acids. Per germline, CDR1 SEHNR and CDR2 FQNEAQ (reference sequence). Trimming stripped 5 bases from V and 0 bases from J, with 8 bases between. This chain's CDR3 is CASSGRGSYEQYV. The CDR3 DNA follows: TGTGCCAGCAGCGGACGGGGCTCCTACGAGCAGTACGTC.

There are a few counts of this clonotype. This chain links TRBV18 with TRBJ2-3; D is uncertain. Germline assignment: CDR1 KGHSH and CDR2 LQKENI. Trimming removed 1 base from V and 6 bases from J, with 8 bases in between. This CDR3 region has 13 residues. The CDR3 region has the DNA TGTGCCAGCTCACCACGGATGGGGGATACGCAGTATTTT. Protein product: CASSPRMGDTQYF.

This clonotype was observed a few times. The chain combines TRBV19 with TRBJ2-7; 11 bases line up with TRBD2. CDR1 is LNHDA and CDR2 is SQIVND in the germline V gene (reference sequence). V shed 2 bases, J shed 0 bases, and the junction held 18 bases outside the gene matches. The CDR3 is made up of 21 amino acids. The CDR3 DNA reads TGTGCCAGTAGTATACGGCCTAGCGGGAGGACCCTAGAGAGAAGCTCCTACGAGCAGTACTTC. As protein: CASSIRPSGRTLERSSYEQYF.

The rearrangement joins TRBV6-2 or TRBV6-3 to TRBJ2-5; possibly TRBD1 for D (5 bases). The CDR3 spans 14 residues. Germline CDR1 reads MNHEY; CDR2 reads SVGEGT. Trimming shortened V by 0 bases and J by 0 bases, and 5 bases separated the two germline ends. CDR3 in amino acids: CASSYSGHQETQYF. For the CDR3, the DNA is TGTGCCAGCAGTTACTCGGGGCACCAAGAGACCCAGTACTTC.